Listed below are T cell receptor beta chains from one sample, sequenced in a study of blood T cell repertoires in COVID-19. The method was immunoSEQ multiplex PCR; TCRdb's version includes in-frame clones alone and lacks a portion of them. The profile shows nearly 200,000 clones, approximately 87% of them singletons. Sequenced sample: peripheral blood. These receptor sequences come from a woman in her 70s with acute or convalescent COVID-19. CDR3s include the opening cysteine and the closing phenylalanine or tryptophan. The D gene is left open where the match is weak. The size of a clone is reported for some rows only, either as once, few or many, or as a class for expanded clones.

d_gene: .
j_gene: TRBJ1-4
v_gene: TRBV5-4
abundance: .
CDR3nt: TGTGCCAGCAGCTCCAGGGCCTCTAATGAAAAACTGTTTTTT
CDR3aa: CASSSRASNEKLFF

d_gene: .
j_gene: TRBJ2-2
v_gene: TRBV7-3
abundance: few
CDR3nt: TGTGCCAGCAGCCCCCTGGCCCACACCGGGGAGCTGTTTTTT
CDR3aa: CASSPLAHTGELFF

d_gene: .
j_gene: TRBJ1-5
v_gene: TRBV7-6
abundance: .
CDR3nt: TGTGCCAGCCTCCTAGGCTATAGCAATCAGCCCCAGCATTTT
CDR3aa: CASLLGYSNQPQHF

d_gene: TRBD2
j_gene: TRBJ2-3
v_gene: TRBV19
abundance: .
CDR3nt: TGTGCCAGTAGTACGGGGGGGGTCTACCGGGATACGCAGTATTTT
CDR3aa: CASSTGGVYRDTQYF

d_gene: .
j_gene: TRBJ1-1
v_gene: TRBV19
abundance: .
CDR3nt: TGTGCCAGTAGGGGGGCAGAGATAAACACTGAAGCTTTCTTT
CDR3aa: CASRGAEINTEAFF

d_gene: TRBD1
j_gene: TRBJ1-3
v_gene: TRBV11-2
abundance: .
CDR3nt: TGTGCCAGCAGCTTAGAACGTGACAGGGCTGGAAACACCATATATTTT
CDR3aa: CASSLERDRAGNTIYF

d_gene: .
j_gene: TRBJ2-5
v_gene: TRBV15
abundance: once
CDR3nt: TGTGCCACCAGCAGGCAGGCCATGATAAAGACCCAGTACTTC
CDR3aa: CATSRQAMIKTQYF

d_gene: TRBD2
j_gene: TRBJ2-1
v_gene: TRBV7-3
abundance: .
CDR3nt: TGTGCCAGCAGCTTCCTTCCCCTCGGGACTAGCGACTACAATGAGCAGTTCTTC
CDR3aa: CASSFLPLGTSDYNEQFF

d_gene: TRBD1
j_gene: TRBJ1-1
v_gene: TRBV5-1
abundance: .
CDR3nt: TGCGCCAGCAGCACCGGGACAGATTTGAACACTGAAGCTTTCTTT
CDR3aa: CASSTGTDLNTEAFF

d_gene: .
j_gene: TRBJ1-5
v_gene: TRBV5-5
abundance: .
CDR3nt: TGTGCCAGCAGCCGGACAGTCTATAGCAATCAGCCCCAGCATTTT
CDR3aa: CASSRTVYSNQPQHF

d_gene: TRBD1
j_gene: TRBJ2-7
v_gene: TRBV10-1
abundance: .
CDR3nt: TGCGCCAGCAGTGGAGGGACAGGCAGATCCTACGAGCAGTACTTT
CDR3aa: CASSGGTGRSYEQYF

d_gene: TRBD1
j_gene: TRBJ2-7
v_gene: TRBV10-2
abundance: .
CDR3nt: TGCGCCAGCAAAAGGACAGGTGATATCACCTACGAGCAGTACTTC
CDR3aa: CASKRTGDITYEQYF

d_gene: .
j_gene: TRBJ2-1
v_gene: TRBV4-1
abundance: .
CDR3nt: TGCGCCAGCAGCCAAGATCCAACGGCGGCAGGGGATCGGAATGAGCAGTTCTTC
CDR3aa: CASSQDPTAAGDRNEQFF

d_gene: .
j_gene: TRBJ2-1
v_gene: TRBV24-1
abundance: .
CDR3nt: TGTGCCACCAGTGATTCTCGGGGTTATGGCTACAATGAGCAGTTCTTC
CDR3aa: CATSDSRGYGYNEQFF

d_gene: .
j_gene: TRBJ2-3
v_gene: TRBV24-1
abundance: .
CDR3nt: TGTGCCACCAGTGACCCCAGGGGGGAAGATACGCAGTATTTT
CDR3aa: CATSDPRGEDTQYF

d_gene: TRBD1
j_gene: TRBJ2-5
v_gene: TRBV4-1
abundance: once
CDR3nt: TGCGCCAGCAGTCGGACAGGCAGCCAAGAGACCCAGTACTTC
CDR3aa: CASSRTGSQETQYF

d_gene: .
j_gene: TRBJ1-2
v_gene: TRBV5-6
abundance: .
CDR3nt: TGTGCCAGCAGCTGGGACATTGATGGCTACACCTTC
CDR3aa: CASSWDIDGYTF

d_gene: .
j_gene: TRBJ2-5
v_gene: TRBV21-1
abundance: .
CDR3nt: TGTGCCAGCAGCAAAGACCGGACAGGGGGCCGAGAGACCCAGTACTTC
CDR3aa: CASSKDRTGGRETQYF

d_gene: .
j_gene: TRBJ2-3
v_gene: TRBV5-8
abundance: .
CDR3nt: TGTGCCAGCAGCTTGGGGGCCCTCGGCGCCTACACAGATACGCAGTATTTT
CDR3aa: CASSLGALGAYTDTQYF

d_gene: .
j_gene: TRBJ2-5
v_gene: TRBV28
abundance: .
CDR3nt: TGTGCCAGCAGTTTGCAGGGTGGGGAGACCCAGTACTTC
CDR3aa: CASSLQGGETQYF

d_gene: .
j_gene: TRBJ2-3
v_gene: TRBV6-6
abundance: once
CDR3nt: TGTGCCAGCAGACCAACGGGCGGGGCTAGCACAGATACGCAGTATTTT
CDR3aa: CASRPTGGASTDTQYF

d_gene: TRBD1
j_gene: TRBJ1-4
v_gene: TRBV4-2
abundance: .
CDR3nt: TGTGCCAGCAGCCAGGAGCGGCAGGGGGATGAAAAACTGTTTTTT
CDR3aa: CASSQERQGDEKLFF

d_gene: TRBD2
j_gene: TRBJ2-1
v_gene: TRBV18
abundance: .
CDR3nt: TGTGCCAGCTCACAGGAACTAGCGGGGTTCTACAATGAGCAGTTCTTC
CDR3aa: CASSQELAGFYNEQFF

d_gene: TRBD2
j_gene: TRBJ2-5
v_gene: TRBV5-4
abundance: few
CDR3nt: TGTGCCAGCAGCTTGGCGGGGGGAGAGACCCAGTACTTC
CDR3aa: CASSLAGGETQYF

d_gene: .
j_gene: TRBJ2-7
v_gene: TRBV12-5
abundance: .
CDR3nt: TGTGCTAGTGGTTTGGTACCTGGGGGCGCGTACGAGCAGTACTTC
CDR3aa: CASGLVPGGAYEQYF

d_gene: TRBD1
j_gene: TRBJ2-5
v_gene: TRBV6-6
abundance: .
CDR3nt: TGTGCCAGCAGTTGGCACAGGGGGCAAGAGACCCAGTACTTC
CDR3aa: CASSWHRGQETQYF

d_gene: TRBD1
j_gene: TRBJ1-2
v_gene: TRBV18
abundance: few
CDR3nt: TGTGCCAGCTCACCACCTGGGACAGGGCCTAACTATGGCTACACCTTC
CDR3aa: CASSPPGTGPNYGYTF

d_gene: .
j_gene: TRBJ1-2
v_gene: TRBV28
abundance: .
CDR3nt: TGTGCCAGCAGTTTAACACCAGCTAACTATGGCTACACCTTC
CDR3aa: CASSLTPANYGYTF

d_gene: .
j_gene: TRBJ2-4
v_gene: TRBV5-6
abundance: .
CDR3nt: TGTGCCAGCAGCTTGGGGCAGGGGGGCTTCAAAAACATTCAGTACTTC
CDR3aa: CASSLGQGGFKNIQYF

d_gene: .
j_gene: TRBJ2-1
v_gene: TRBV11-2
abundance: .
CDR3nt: TGTGCCAGCAGCCGTCGTGGGGCAGGCCCGGCGTTCTTC
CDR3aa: CASSRRGAGPAFF

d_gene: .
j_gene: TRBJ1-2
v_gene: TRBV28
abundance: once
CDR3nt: TGTGCCAGCAGTTTAGGGGGCCTATATGGCTACACCTTC
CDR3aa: CASSLGGLYGYTF

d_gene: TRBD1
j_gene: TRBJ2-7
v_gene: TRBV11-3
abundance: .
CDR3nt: TGTGCCAGCAGCTTAGTAAGAGGGACAGTCGCCTCCTCCGAGCAGTACTTC
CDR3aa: CASSLVRGTVASSEQYF

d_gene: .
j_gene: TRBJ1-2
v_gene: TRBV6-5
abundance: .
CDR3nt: TGTGCCACCTGGCCCCGGGGGGAACCTAGCTATGGCTACACCTTC
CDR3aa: CATWPRGEPSYGYTF

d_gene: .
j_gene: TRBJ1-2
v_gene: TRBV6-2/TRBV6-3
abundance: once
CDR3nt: TGTGCCAGCAGTCCGGACAAAGGGGCGATCAATGGCTATACCTTC
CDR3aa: CASSPDKGAINGYTF

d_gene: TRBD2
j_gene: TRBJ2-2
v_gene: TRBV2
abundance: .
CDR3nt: TGTGCCAGCGCCTATCGGGGGGGAACTGGGGAGCTGTTTTTT
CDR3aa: CASAYRGGTGELFF

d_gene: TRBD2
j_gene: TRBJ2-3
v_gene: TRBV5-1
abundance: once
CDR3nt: TGCGCCAGCAGCTTGGGTCTAGCGGGGGGCACAGATACGCAGTATTTT
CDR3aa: CASSLGLAGGTDTQYF

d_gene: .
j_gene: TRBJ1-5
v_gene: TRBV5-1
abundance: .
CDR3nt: TGCGCCAGCAGCTTGGAGGGGTCGGGCAATCAGCCCCAGCATTTT
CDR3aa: CASSLEGSGNQPQHF

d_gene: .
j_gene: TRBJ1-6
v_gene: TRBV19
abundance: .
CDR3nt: TGTGCCAGTAGTATAGGCCGTCAGGGTTTCAATTCACCCCTCCACTTT
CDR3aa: CASSIGRQGFNSPLHF

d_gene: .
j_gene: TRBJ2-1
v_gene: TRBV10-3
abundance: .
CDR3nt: TGTGCCATCAGTGGGGGGGACCACAATGAGCAGTTCTTC
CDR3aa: CAISGGDHNEQFF

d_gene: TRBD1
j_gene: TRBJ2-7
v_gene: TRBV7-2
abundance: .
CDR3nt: TGTGCCAGCAAGATGGACAGGGTAGAATCCTACGAGCAGTACTTC
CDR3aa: CASKMDRVESYEQYF